The 12 T cell receptor beta chains below were found in one sample sequenced in a study of shared clonotypes between healthy human individuals. Profiling relied on immunoSEQ multiplex PCR, and the TCRdb table lists in-frame clones only, not all of them. The sample holds about 460,000 clones, 70% to 80% seen once. The sample consisted of PBMCs. These TCRs come from a middle-aged woman in good health. Some clones in this sample may be carry-over from other donors' samples.

V usage is TRBV10-1 and J usage is TRBJ2-1, with TRBD2 matching over 7 bases. The CDR3 extends over 14 amino acids. V dropped 2 bases and J dropped 9; count of bases not matched to a gene: 7. CDR1 WNHNN and CDR2 SYGVQD come from the germline V gene (reference sequence). The CDR3 DNA sequence: TGCGCCAGCAGTGAGACGCAGCGGGAATGTGAGCAGTTCTTC. Protein product: CASSETQRECEQFF.

There are a few counts of this clone. The chain uses TRBV9 and TRBJ1-1; D might be TRBD1 (6 bases). CDR3 length equals 15 residues. CDR1 and CDR2 from the germline V gene are SGDLS and YYNGEE. Trimming removed 3 bases at V and 0 bases at J, with 12 bases between. The CDR3 reads CASSAGRDMNTEAFF. CDR3 nucleotides: TGTGCCAGCAGCGCTGGCCGGGACATGAACACTGAAGCTTTCTTT.

This rearrangement joins TRBV14 to TRBJ2-7; 8 bases match TRBD2. The CDR3 spans 13 residues. Germline loops: CDR1 SGHDN, CDR2 FVKESK. The V and J ends lost 6 bases and 0 bases, in that order; junction bases with no gene match: 1. DNA of the CDR3: TGTGCCAGCAGAACTAGCGGCTCCTACGAGCAGTACTTC. Translation gives CASRTSGSYEQYF.

This chain uses TRBV11-2 with TRBJ1-4; D might be TRBD1 (5 bases). This CDR3 has 14 residues. The ends were cut back, 2 bases at V and 8 bases at J, with 12 bases in the middle. Germline lookup yields CDR1 SGHAT and CDR2 FQNNGV. The CDR3 protein is CASSLTGGTEKLFF. The CDR3 region has the DNA TGTGCCAGCAGCTTAACGGGGGGGACGGAAAAACTGTTTTTT.

The CDR3 here is CASSSQPNTEAFF. The CDR3 DNA is TGCGCCAGCAGCTCCCAGCCGAACACTGAAGCTTTCTTT. The J gene is TRBJ1-1, the V gene TRBV5-1; no reliable D call. V gave up 3 bases and J gave up 1 base, with 7 bases separating them. CDR3 size: 13 residues. Germline V lookup: CDR1 SGHRS, CDR2 YFSETQ.

Only a few counts were recorded for this clone. Other DNA sequences in this sample translate to the same CDR3. V and J are TRBV18 and TRBJ2-1; TRBD2 agrees at 14 bases. The CDR3 runs to 15 residues. The trim removed 5 bases at V and 7 bases at J, leaving 4 bases unmatched. In germline, CDR1 is KGHSH, CDR2 LQKENI. Written as DNA, the CDR3 is TGTGCCAGCTCATCGGGACTAGCGGGAGTAAATGAGCAGTTCTTC. It codes for CASSSGLAGVNEQFF.

J is TRBJ2-3 and V is TRBV2, with D maybe TRBD1 (5 bases). Looked up from germline, CDR1 is SNHLY and CDR2 is FYNNEI. This CDR3 is built from 14 residues. The V end was cut by 8 bases, the J end by 1 base, with 13 bases between. Here the CDR3 reads CASGRQSRTDTQYF. The CDR3, as DNA: TGTGCCAGCGGACGACAGAGTCGCACAGATACGCAGTATTTT.

This clone was seen once. A far larger clone is one nucleotide away, so this likely arose from a read error. The gene calls are TRBV15 and TRBJ1-2; D not certain. This CDR3 has 12 amino acids. CDR1 and CDR2 (germline): LNHNV, YYDKDF (reference sequence). V shed 8 bases and J shed 8 bases, with 15 bases lying between them. CDR3 region: CATGTRTGGYTF. The CDR3 DNA follows: TGTGCCACCGGCACCCGGACGGGAGGCTACACCTTC.

This clone is a singleton in its sample. The V and J genes are TRBV7-8 and TRBJ2-1; D gene uncertain. This CDR3 has 13 residues. Germline values: CDR1 SGHVS, CDR2 FQNEAQ. Trimming shortened V by 1 base and J by 7 bases, and 8 bases separated the two germline ends. CDR3 in DNA: TGTGCCAGCAGCTTAGTTGCCTCAAATGAGCAGTTCTTC. Amino acids: CASSLVASNEQFF.

The gene calls are TRBV28 and TRBJ2-4; D call uncertain. Germline V gene sequence: CDR1 MDHEN, CDR2 SYDVKM. V was pared by 5 bases and J by 15 bases, with 20 bases between. This CDR3 contains 13 residues. The CDR3 here is CASSPLLYYFPYF. CDR3 sequence (DNA): TGTGCCAGCAGTCCCCTCCTCTACTACTTCCCGTACTTC.

This clone has just one count. The rearrangement joins TRBV18 to TRBJ1-2; D is uncertain. Trimming removed 6 bases from V and 4 bases from J, with 18 bases in between. Germline loops: CDR1 KGHSH, CDR2 LQKENI. CDR3 length: 15 amino acids. The CDR3 region has the DNA TGTGCCAGCTCCATCGATACGGGTTCCGGCTATGGCTACACCTTC. It yields the protein CASSIDTGSGYGYTF. The entire variable domain, with the rest obtained from reference TRBV18 and TRBJ1-2, is as follows: NAGVMQNPRHLVRRRGQEARLRCSPMKGHSHVYWYRQLPEEGLKFMVYLQKENIIDESGMPKERFSAEFPKEGPSILRIQQVVRGDSAAYFCASSIDTGSGYGYTFGSGTRLTVV.

This chain connects TRBV5-6 to TRBJ2-7; D is possibly TRBD1 (6 bases). There are 14 residues in the CDR3. CDR1 and CDR2 (germline): SGHDT, YYEEEE. Trimming cost V 3 bases and J 0 bases, with 10 bases left between them. CDR3 nucleotide sequence: TGTGCCAGCAGCTCGGACAGTTACTCCTACGAGCAGTACTTC. Translating gives CASSSDSYSYEQYF. Combining the CDR3 with reference TRBV5-6 and TRBJ2-7 gives the whole variable domain DAGVTQSPTHLIKTRGQQVTLRCSPKSGHDTVSWYQQALGQGPQFIFQYYEEEERQRGNFPDRFSGHQFPNYSSELNVNALLLGDSALYLCASSSDSYSYEQYFGPGTRLTVT.